Listed here are 25 T cell receptor beta chains from one sample, sequenced in a study of monozygotic twins with inflammatory bowel disease. TCRdb re-called the 5' RACE reads; one entry per CDR3 protein, DNA not given. The repertoire table contains over 150,000 distinct CDR3 sequences. Material: blood. The receptors derive from a human donor with ulcerative colitis or Crohn's disease, or a healthy co-twin of an affected twin (not recorded which).

The gene calls are TRBV6-2 or TRBV6-3 and TRBJ2-1. The CDR3 contains 16 residues. CDR1 is MNHEY and CDR2 is SVGEGT in the germline V gene. CDR3 sequence: CASSYSAESPYNEQFF.

The rearrangement joins TRBV12-3 or TRBV12-4 to TRBJ2-3; TCRdb indicates TRBD1, and absent DNA this call remains unverified. There are 13 residues in the CDR3. The chain's CDR3 is CASSLAGHPAQYF.

The CDR3 sequence is CASSLLAGVTGELFF. J is TRBJ2-2 and V is TRBV7-9; checking the TCRdb D call of TRBD2 is not possible without DNA. The CDR3 is 15 amino acids. The germline V gene has CDR1 SEHNR and CDR2 FQNEAQ (reference sequence).

CDR3 region: CASSFGAESLPHEQFF. V gene TRBV5-1 combines with J gene TRBJ2-1; TCRdb's D call, TRBD1, is unchecked because there is no DNA. The germline V gene has CDR1 SGHRS and CDR2 YFSETQ. The CDR3 contains 16 residues.

The rearrangement links TRBV18 to TRBJ2-7; without DNA, the TCRdb call of TRBD1 cannot be checked. Germline V CDR1 and CDR2: KGHSH, LQKENI. The CDR3 spans 15 residues. The CDR3 is CASSPLGQVNYEQYF. Using reference TRBV18 and TRBJ2-7 for the parts outside the CDR3, the full variable domain is NAGVMQNPRHLVRRRGQEARLRCSPMKGHSHVYWYRQLPEEGLKFMVYLQKENIIDESGMPKERFSAEFPKEGPSILRIQQVVRGDSAAYFCASSPLGQVNYEQYFGPGTRLTVT.

The genes are TRBV20-1 and TRBJ2-7; TCRdb's D call of TRBD2 is untestable without DNA. The CDR3 is made up of 14 amino acids. Germline CDR1 is DFQATT and CDR2 is SNEGSKA (reference sequence). CDR3 residues: CSARDPSGSYEQYF.

V and J are TRBV20-1 and TRBJ2-3; the D call from TCRdb, TRBD2, cannot be confirmed without DNA. This CDR3 is 11 amino acids long. Looked up from germline, CDR1 is DFQATT and CDR2 is SNEGSKA (reference sequence). CDR3 sequence reads: CSATRRDTQYF.

V is TRBV20-1 and J is TRBJ2-1. Germline CDR1 and CDR2: DFQATT and SNEGSKA (reference sequence). CDR3 length: 13 amino acids. The chain's CDR3 is CSARDPQVDEQFF.

The chain has TRBV18 and TRBJ1-2; checking the TCRdb D call of TRBD1 is not possible without DNA. This CDR3 is built from 17 residues. Germline loops: CDR1 KGHSH, CDR2 LQKENI. The CDR3 sequence: CASSPDSQGPVDYGYTF.

J is TRBJ2-2 and V is TRBV20-1; lacking DNA, the TRBD2 call made by TCRdb goes unchecked. CDR3 length: 14 residues. Germline values: CDR1 DFQATT, CDR2 SNEGSKA (reference sequence). CDR3 amino acids: CSARSPMNTGELFF.

The rearrangement joins TRBV6-2 or TRBV6-3 to TRBJ2-7; the D call of TRBD1 rests on TCRdb alone, since no DNA is present to check it. The CDR3 runs to 17 residues. The germline V gene encodes CDR1 MNHEY and CDR2 SVGEGT. This chain's CDR3 is CASSYSTWRQDFWEQYF.

The chain joins TRBV20-1 to TRBJ1-6. Germline CDR1 reads DFQATT; CDR2 reads SNEGSKA (reference sequence). The CDR3 sequence is 12 residues long. The CDR3 spells CSARESSQALHF.

This rearrangement joins TRBV5-1 to TRBJ2-5. Germline CDR1 and CDR2: SGHRS and YFSETQ. The length of the CDR3 is 11 residues. The CDR3 sequence is CASSYQETQYF.

The CDR3 protein is CASSLDQGSYNEQFF. The V call is TRBV11-2, the J call TRBJ2-1. The germline gives CDR1 SGHAT, CDR2 FQNNGV. The CDR3 extends over 15 amino acids. The complete variable domain, with remaining parts taken from reference TRBV11-2 and TRBJ2-1, reads EAGVAQSPRYKIIEKRQSVAFWCNPISGHATLYWYQQILGQGPKLLIQFQNNGVVDDSQLPKDRFSAERLKGVDSTLKIQPAKLEDSAVYLCASSLDQGSYNEQFFGPGTRLTVL.

The chain is built from TRBV20-1 and TRBJ1-5. The germline CDR1 and CDR2 sequences are DFQATT and SNEGSKA (reference sequence). This CDR3 has 13 residues. CDR3: CSAYKDRNQPQHF.

CDR3 loop: CASSRHRDRTYF. The chain recombines TRBV28 with TRBJ2-7; as DNA is missing, the TRBD1 call by TCRdb cannot be tested. The CDR3 spans 12 residues. The germline gives CDR1 MDHEN, CDR2 SYDVKM.

The chain carries TRBV5-1 and TRBJ2-3; the TCRdb D gene call, TRBD1, has no DNA to confirm it. The CDR3 loop spans 14 amino acids. CDR1 and CDR2 from the germline V gene are SGHRS and YFSETQ. CDR3 sequence: CASSPQGRADTQYF.

The chain has TRBV7-8 and TRBJ1-1; the TCRdb D gene call, TRBD1, has no DNA to confirm it. The CDR3 contains 17 residues. Germline V lookup: CDR1 SGHVS, CDR2 FQNEAQ. The CDR3 loop reads CASSLLDAGEADTEAFF. Full variable domain (remainder filled in from reference TRBV7-8 and TRBJ1-1): GAGVSQSPRYKVAKRGQDVALRCDPISGHVSLFWYQQALGQGPEFLTYFQNEAQLDKSGLPSDRFFAERPEGSVSTLKIQRTQQEDSAVYLCASSLLDAGEADTEAFFGQGTRLTVV.

The V call is TRBV4-2, the J call TRBJ2-7; checking the TCRdb D call of TRBD1 is not possible without DNA. Germline CDR1 and CDR2: LGHNA and YNFKEQ. This CDR3 contains 15 residues. CDR3 amino acids: CASSQEKRGPYEQYF.

This sequence joins TRBV7-9 and TRBJ2-5; the TRBD1 assignment by TCRdb is unverifiable without DNA. Germline V CDR1 and CDR2: SEHNR, FQNEAQ (reference sequence). The CDR3 runs 14 residues. The CDR3 reads CASSVYTGGETQYF.

The chain joins TRBV7-2 to TRBJ1-1; TCRdb proposes TRBD1, but this gene call is untestable without DNA. CDR3 size: 13 residues. Germline CDR1 is SGHTA and CDR2 is FQGNSA. The CDR3 region is CASSFTGKTEAFF.

The V and J genes are TRBV5-1 and TRBJ2-2; absent DNA, TCRdb's TRBD1 call cannot be checked. CDR3 length: 16 amino acids. Germline CDR1 and CDR2: SGHRS and YFSETQ. The CDR3 here is CASSEGPQGNTGELFF.

The chain joins TRBV3-1 to TRBJ1-6; TCRdb gives TRBD1 as the D gene, but with no DNA this cannot be confirmed. The CDR3 has 12 amino acids. Germline assignment: CDR1 LGHDT and CDR2 YNNKEL (reference sequence). CDR3 loop: CASRTGDSPLHF.

The J gene is TRBJ2-1, the V gene TRBV4-2; TCRdb selects TRBD2, and the lack of DNA leaves this call unchecked. From germline, CDR1 is LGHNA and CDR2 YNFKEQ. CDR3 length: 16 residues. CDR3 in amino acids: CASSQDRAAVNNEQFF.

This chain links TRBV7-6 with TRBJ2-3; the TCRdb call, TRBD2, lacks DNA for checking. The CDR3 is 18 amino acids. Germline V lookup: CDR1 SGHVS, CDR2 FNYEAQ. The CDR3 spells CASSSPGTSGRPTDTQYF.